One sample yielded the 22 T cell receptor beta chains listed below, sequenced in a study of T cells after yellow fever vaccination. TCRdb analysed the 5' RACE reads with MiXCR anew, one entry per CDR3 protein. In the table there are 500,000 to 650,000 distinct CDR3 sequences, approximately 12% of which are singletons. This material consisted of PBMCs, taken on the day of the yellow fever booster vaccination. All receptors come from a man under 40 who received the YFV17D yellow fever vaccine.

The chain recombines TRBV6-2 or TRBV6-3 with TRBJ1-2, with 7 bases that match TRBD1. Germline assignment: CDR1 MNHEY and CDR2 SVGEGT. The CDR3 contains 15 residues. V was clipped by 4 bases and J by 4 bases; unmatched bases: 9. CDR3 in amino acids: CASSSPPGTVYGYTF. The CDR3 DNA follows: TGTGCCAGCAGTTCCCCCCCCGGGACAGTCTATGGCTACACCTTC.

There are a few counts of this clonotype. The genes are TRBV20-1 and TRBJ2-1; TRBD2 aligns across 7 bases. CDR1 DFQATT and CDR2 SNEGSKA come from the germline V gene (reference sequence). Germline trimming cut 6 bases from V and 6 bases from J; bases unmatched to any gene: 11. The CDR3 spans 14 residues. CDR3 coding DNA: TGCAGTGCCTCTCGGACTAGAGGGAGCAATGAGCAGTTCTTC. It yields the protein CSASRTRGSNEQFF.

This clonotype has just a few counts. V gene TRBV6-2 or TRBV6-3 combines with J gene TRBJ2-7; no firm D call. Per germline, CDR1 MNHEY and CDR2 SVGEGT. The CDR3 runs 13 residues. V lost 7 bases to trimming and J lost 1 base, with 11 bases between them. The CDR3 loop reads CASNQDLSYEQYF. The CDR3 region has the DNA TGTGCCAGCAACCAAGACCTTTCCTACGAGCAGTACTTC.

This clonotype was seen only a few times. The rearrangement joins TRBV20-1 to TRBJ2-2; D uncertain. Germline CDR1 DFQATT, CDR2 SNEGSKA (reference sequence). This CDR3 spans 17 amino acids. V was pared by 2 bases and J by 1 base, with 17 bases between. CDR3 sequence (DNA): TGCAGTGCTAGACGGCTGCAGGCCTCAGGGAACACCGGGGAGCTGTTTTTT. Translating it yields CSARRLQASGNTGELFF.

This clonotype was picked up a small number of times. The CDR3 spells CASSSGSLAGDVGELFF. The CDR3 region has the DNA TGCGCCAGCAGCAGCGGCTCACTAGCGGGAGATGTCGGGGAGCTGTTTTTT. This chain links TRBV5-1 with TRBJ2-2; 11 nucleotides match TRBD2. With 4 bases clipped from V and 7 bases from J, the junction kept 12 bases outside the gene matches. The CDR3 has 17 amino acids. Germline V gene data show CDR1 as SGHRS and CDR2 as YFSETQ.

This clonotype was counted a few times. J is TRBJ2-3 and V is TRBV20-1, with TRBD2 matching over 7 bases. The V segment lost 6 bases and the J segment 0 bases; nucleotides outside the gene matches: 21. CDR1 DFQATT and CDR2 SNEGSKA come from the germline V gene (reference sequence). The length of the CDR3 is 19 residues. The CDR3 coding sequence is TGCAGTGCCACTCCCCTGGCTAGCGGAAGGGACTTTAGCACAGATACGCAGTATTTT. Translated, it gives CSATPLASGRDFSTDTQYF.

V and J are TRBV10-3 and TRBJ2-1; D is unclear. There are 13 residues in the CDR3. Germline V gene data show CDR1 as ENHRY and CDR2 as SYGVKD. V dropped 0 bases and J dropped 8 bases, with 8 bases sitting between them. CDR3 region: CAISESGDHEQFF. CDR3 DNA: TGTGCCATCAGTGAGTCTGGCGATCATGAGCAGTTCTTC.

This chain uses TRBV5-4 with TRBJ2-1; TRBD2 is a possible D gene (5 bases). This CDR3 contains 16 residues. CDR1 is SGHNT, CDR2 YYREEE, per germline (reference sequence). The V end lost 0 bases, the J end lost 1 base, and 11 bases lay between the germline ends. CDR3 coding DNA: TGTGCCAGCAGCTTGGGTAGGGAGAAATCCTACAATGAGCAGTTCTTC. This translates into CASSLGREKSYNEQFF.

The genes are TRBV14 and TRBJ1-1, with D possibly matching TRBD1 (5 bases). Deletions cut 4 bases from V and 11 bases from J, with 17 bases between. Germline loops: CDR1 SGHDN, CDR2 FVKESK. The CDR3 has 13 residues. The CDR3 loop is CASSLLEGGEAFF. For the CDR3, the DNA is TGTGCCAGCAGCCTCCTCGAGGGAGGGGAGGCTTTCTTT.

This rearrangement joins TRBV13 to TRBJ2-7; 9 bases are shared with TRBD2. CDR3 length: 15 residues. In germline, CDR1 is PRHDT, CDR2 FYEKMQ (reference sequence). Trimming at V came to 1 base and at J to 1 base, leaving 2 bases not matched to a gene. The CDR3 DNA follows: TGTGCCAGCAGCTTAGTCCTAGCGGGATCCTACGAGCAGTACTTC. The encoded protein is CASSLVLAGSYEQYF.

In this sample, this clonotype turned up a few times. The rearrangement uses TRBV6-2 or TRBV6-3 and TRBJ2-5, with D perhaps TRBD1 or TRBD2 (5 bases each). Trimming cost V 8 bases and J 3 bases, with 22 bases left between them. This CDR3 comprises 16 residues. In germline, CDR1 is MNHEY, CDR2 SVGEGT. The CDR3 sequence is CASAQGEFQGKETQYF. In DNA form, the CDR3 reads TGTGCCAGCGCGCAGGGAGAGTTCCAAGGGAAAGAGACCCAGTACTTC.

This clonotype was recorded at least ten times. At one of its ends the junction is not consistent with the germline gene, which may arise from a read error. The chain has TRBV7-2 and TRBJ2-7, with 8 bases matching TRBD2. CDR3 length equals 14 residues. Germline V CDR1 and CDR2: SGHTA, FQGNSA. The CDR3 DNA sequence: TGTGCCAGCAGCTTGACGGGAGGGCCCTTGGAGTGGTTGTTC. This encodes CASSLTGGPLEWLF.

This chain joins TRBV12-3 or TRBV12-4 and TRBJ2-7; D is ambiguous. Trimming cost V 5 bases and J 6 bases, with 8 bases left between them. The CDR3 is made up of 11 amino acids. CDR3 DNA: TGTGCCAGCAGTGCTTACACCGAGCAGTACTTC. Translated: CASSAYTEQYF.

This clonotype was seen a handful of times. The CDR3 is CASSSGRSETQYF. The CDR3 coding sequence is TGTGCCAGCAGCTCAGGGAGGAGTGAGACCCAGTACTTC. The chain uses TRBV7-9 and TRBJ2-5; D is perhaps TRBD2 (6 bases). The CDR3 is made up of 13 amino acids. V was shortened by 4 bases and J by 5 bases, with 11 bases between the two germline ends. The V gene's germline CDR1 is SEHNR and CDR2 FQNEAQ (reference sequence).

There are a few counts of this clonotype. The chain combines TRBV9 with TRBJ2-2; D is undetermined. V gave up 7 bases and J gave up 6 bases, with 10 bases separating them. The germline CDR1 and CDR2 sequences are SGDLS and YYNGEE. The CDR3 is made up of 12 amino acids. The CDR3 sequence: CASGSTSGELFF. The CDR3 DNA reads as TGTGCCAGCGGATCGACCTCCGGGGAGCTGTTTTTT.

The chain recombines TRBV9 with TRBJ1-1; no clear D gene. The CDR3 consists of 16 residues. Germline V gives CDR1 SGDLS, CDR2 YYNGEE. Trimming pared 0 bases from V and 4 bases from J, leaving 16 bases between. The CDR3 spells CASSVGVPGVGTEAFF. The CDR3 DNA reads TGTGCCAGCAGCGTAGGGGTGCCCGGGGTGGGCACTGAAGCTTTCTTT.

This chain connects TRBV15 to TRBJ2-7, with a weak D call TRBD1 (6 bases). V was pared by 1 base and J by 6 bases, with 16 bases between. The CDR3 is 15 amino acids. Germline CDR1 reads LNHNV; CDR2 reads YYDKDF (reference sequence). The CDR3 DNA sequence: TGTGCCACCAGCAGAGCAGGGGCACAGGCGGGCGAGCAGTACTTC. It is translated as CATSRAGAQAGEQYF.

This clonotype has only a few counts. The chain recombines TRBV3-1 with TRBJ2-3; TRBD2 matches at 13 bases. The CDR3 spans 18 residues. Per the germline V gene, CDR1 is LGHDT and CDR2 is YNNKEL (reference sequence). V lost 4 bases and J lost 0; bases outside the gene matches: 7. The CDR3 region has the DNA TGTGCCAGCAGCCGGACTAGCGGGAGTTTGGGTAGCACAGATACGCAGTATTTT. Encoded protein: CASSRTSGSLGSTDTQYF.

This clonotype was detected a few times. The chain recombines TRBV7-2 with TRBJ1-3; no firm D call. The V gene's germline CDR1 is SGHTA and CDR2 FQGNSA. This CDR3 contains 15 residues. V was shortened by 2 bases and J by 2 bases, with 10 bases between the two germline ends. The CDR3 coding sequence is TGTGCCAGCAGCTTAAAGGGTAGCCCTGGAAACACCATATATTTT. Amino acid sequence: CASSLKGSPGNTIYF.

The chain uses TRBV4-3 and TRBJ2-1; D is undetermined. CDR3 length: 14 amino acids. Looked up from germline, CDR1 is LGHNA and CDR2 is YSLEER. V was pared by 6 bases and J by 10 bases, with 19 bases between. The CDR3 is CASSLGHDGWEQFF. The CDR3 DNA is TGCGCCAGCAGTCTAGGGCACGATGGTTGGGAGCAGTTCTTC.

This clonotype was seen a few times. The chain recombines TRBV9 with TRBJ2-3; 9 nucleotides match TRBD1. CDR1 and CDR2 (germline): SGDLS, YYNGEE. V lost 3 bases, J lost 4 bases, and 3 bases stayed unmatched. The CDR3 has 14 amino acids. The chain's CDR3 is CASSGRDRADTQYF. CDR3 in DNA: TGTGCCAGCAGCGGCCGGGACAGGGCAGATACGCAGTATTTT.

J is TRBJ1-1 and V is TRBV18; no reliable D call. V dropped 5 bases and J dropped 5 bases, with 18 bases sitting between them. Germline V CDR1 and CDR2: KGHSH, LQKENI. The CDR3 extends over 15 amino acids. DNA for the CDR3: TGTGCCAGCTCAGTTCGGAGCCCCGGAGGGACTGAAGCTTTCTTT. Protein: CASSVRSPGGTEAFF.